Listed below are T cell receptor beta chains from one sample, sequenced in a study of blood T cells in healthy people across ages. A single record per CDR3 protein comes from TCRdb applying MiXCR to the 5' RACE reads. The sample lists around 820,000 distinct CDR3 sequences; around a quarter were seen once. The same sample was also studied in work on T cells of mothers and their children.

The sample was blood. The receptors were sampled from a boy younger than 18 in good health. CDR3s include the opening cysteine and the closing phenylalanine or tryptophan. The D gene is left open where the match is weak. A row's size may be missing; if present it is once, few, many or a size class.

>.|.|TRBJ1-1|TRBV10-3|14
TGTGCCATCAGTGTAGGGGCTGGGAACGCTGAAGCTTTCTTT
CAISVGAGNAEAFF
>few|TRBD1|TRBJ2-7|TRBV29-1|12
TGCAGCGTAAATACAGGGGTGCGCGAGCAGTACTTC
CSVNTGVREQYF
>few|.|TRBJ2-1|TRBV12-3/TRBV12-4|15
TGTGCCAGCACCCCGGGGGCCCCACTGTTTAATGAGCAGTTCTTC
CASTPGAPLFNEQFF
>few|TRBD2|TRBJ2-4|TRBV4-3|15
TGCGCCAGCAGCCAAGATGTAGCGGGGGTGTACATTCAGTACTTC
CASSQDVAGVYIQYF
>.|TRBD1|TRBJ1-2|TRBV13|15
TGTGCCAGCAGCTACCGGGACAGGTTACCCTATGGCTACACCTTC
CASSYRDRLPYGYTF
>few|.|TRBJ2-1|TRBV28|16
TGTGCCAGCAGTTTAAGTCCCAGGGGCTCCTACAATGAGCAGTTCTTC
CASSLSPRGSYNEQFF
>.|.|TRBJ1-6|TRBV11-2|12
TGTGCCAGCAGCCTCGGATATTCACCCCTCCACTTT
CASSLGYSPLHF
>few|.|TRBJ2-5|TRBV5-1|13
TGCGCCAGCAGCTTGGAGGGACCAGAGACCCAGTACTTC
CASSLEGPETQYF
>.|.|TRBJ2-3|TRBV28|14
TGTGCCAGCAGTTTTTCTGGACTCACAGATACGCAGTATTTT
CASSFSGLTDTQYF
>few|TRBD2|TRBJ2-7|TRBV12-3/TRBV12-4|15
TGTGCCAGCAGTCTTCTAGCGGGAGACTCCTACGAGCAGTACTTC
CASSLLAGDSYEQYF
>few|.|TRBJ2-7|TRBV28|13
TGTGCCAGCAGATATACTAGTACCTACGAGCAGTACTTC
CASRYTSTYEQYF
>.|TRBD2|TRBJ2-7|TRBV20-1|17
TGCAGTGCTAGGGGGGTGGGACTAGCGGGAGGCACCTACAAGCAGTACTTC
CSARGVGLAGGTYKQYF
>.|.|TRBJ2-1|TRBV10-2|12
TGCGCCAGTTTAGACGTCGCCGGCGAGCAGTTCTTC
CASLDVAGEQFF
>few|.|TRBJ1-5|TRBV16|13
TGTGCCAGCAGCCAATCGAGGGGTCAGCCCCAGCATTTT
CASSQSRGQPQHF
>many|.|TRBJ1-6|TRBV3-1|14
TGTGCCAGCAGCCAACCTGGGAGCGGATCACCCCTCCACTTT
CASSQPGSGSPLHF
>few|.|TRBJ2-1|TRBV28|14
TGTGCCAGCAGTCCGACGGCACCTTTATATGAGCAGTTCTTC
CASSPTAPLYEQFF
>once|.|TRBJ2-3|TRBV3-1|16
TGTGCCAGCAGCCCGACTACTGGTGGGGGCACAGATACGCAGTATTTT
CASSPTTGGGTDTQYF
>.|.|TRBJ2-7|TRBV4-3|15
TGCGCCAGCAGCCAAGACCCGACCAACACCTACGAGCAGTACTTC
CASSQDPTNTYEQYF
>few|TRBD1|TRBJ1-1|TRBV5-1|16
TGCGCCAGCAGTTCTGTCGTAGGGACAGGGGGGGGTGAAGCTTTCTTT
CASSSVVGTGGGEAFF
>.|TRBD2|TRBJ2-3|TRBV27|16
TGTGCCAGCAGTTCCTTACTAGCGGGAGGTTCAGATACGCAGTATTTT
CASSSLLAGGSDTQYF
>.|.|TRBJ1-2|TRBV14|13
TGTGCCAGCAGCCTGGGATTTTACGGGGGCTACACCTTC
CASSLGFYGGYTF
>.|.|TRBJ2-5|TRBV9|12
TGTGCCAGCAGCTCAGATTCGTACGTGCAGTACTTC
CASSSDSYVQYF
>few|TRBD2|TRBJ2-2|TRBV6-1|17
TGTGCCAGCAGAAGACTACCTATAGCGGGACTCACCGGGGAGCTGTTTTTT
CASRRLPIAGLTGELFF
>few|.|TRBJ1-1|TRBV5-1|14
TGCGCCAGCAGCTTGCAGAACCCGAACACTGAAGCTTTCTTT
CASSLQNPNTEAFF
>.|.|TRBJ2-3|TRBV6-2/TRBV6-3|15
TGTGCCAGCAGTTACGGTGTCTATGTCACAGATACGCAGTATTTT
CASSYGVYVTDTQYF
>.|TRBD2|TRBJ2-3|TRBV24-1|16
TGTGCCACCAGTGATCTCGGGGGGTCTGGCACAGATACGCAGTATTTT
CATSDLGGSGTDTQYF
>many|.|TRBJ1-2|TRBV2|14
TGTGCCAGCAGTGAATCGTCTTGGTCAAATGGCTACACCTTC
CASSESSWSNGYTF
>.|.|TRBJ2-7|TRBV4-3|15
TGCGCCAGCAGCCAAGTCAATCGCGGTCCCTACGAGCAGTACTTC
CASSQVNRGPYEQYF
>.|TRBD1|TRBJ1-2|TRBV12-3/TRBV12-4|13
TGTGCCAGCAGTTTCACAGGGGCGGCTGGCTACACCTTC
CASSFTGAAGYTF
>few|TRBD1|TRBJ2-5|TRBV2|15
TGTGCCAGCAGACGGATTGGACAGGGCACGGGGACCCAGTACTTC
CASRRIGQGTGTQYF
>few|.|TRBJ2-5|TRBV9|13
TGTGCCAGCAGCACCGGGACAACGGAGACCCAGTACTTC
CASSTGTTETQYF
>few|TRBD1|TRBJ2-7|TRBV10-3|10
TGTGCCATCATCCCGGGACAGTTGTACTTC
CAIIPGQLYF
>.|.|TRBJ2-7|TRBV15|16
TGTGCCACCAGCAGAGACGTCACCCTAAAGACCTACGAGCAGTACTTC
CATSRDVTLKTYEQYF
>once|.|TRBJ2-2|TRBV7-2|14
TGTGCCAGCAGCTTAGGCTTGGTAGCCGGGGAGCTGTTTTTT
CASSLGLVAGELFF
>.|TRBD1|TRBJ2-1|TRBV5-1|14
TGCGCCAGCAGCCTAGACAGGGCCTACAATGAGCAGTTCTTC
CASSLDRAYNEQFF
>.|.|TRBJ2-1|TRBV6-2/TRBV6-3|15
TGTGCCAGCAGCGGGGGCGCGGGGAACTACAATGAGCAGTTCTTC
CASSGGAGNYNEQFF
>few|.|TRBJ1-5|TRBV20-1|17
TGCAGTGCTAGACTCCCAGGAGTCCTATCCCTCAATCAGCCCCAGCATTTT
CSARLPGVLSLNQPQHF
>few|.|TRBJ2-7|TRBV28|13
TGTGCCGGCAGACCGACGGCGACCTACGAGCAGTACTTC
CAGRPTATYEQYF
>.|.|TRBJ2-7|TRBV28|12
TGTGCCAGCGAGCGGACAGACTACGAGCAGTACTTC
CASERTDYEQYF